Below are 5 T cell receptor beta chains sequenced from a single sample in a study of CD8 T cells in ankylosing spondylitis. Using its own MiXCR run on the 5' RACE reads, TCRdb lists one record per CDR3 protein. This sample yields 35,000 to 40,000 distinct CDR3 sequences, of which 16% are seen a single time; about 45% belongs to the top ten. Sequencing was performed on blood. These receptors were taken from a male donor with ankylosing spondylitis or in good health (not recorded which).

This clonotype was seen more than once but under ten times. The chain carries TRBV14 and TRBJ2-3; 12 nucleotides agree with TRBD2. V lost 4 bases to trimming and J lost 6 bases; unmatched junction nucleotides: 2. Germline loops: CDR1 SGHDN, CDR2 FVKESK. This CDR3 contains 14 residues. The CDR3 is CASSPGTSGDTQYF. The CDR3 DNA is TGTGCCAGCAGCCCGGGGACTAGCGGGGATACGCAGTATTTT.

The chain is built from TRBV3-1 and TRBJ2-5; tentatively, D is TRBD2 (6 bases). The germline V gene has CDR1 LGHDT and CDR2 YNNKEL (reference sequence). V lost 1 base and J lost 0, with 9 bases in between. The CDR3 extends over 15 amino acids. CDR3 amino acids: CASSQGRAYQETQYF. CDR3 nucleotides: TGTGCCAGCAGCCAAGGGAGGGCCTACCAAGAGACCCAGTACTTC.

In this sample, this clonotype turned up a few times. The rearrangement joins TRBV6-6 to TRBJ2-7; 7 bases line up with TRBD1. V trimming: 6 bases; J trimming: 9 bases; junction bases outside the gene matches: 5. The CDR3 sequence is 11 residues long. Germline V gene sequence: CDR1 MNHNY, CDR2 SVGAGI (reference sequence). The chain's CDR3 is CASSSRDRQYV. CDR3 DNA sequence: TGTGCCAGCAGCTCCCGGGACAGGCAGTACGTC.

This clonotype has a handful of counts. The genes are TRBV9 and TRBJ2-1; 14 bases are a match to TRBD2. The germline V gene has CDR1 SGDLS and CDR2 YYNGEE. The CDR3 spans 16 residues. J gave up 2 bases and V 3 bases, and 1 base lay outside the gene matches. CDR3 loop: CASSAGLAGAYNEQFF. The CDR3 bases are TGTGCCAGCAGCGCGGGACTAGCGGGGGCCTACAATGAGCAGTTCTTC. Using reference TRBV9 and TRBJ2-1 for the parts outside the CDR3, the full variable domain is DSGVTQTPKHLITATGQRVTLRCSPRSGDLSVYWYQQSLDQGLQFLIQYYNGEERAKGNILERFSAQQFPDLHSELNLSSLELGDSALYFCASSAGLAGAYNEQFFGPGTRLTVL.

J is TRBJ2-2 and V is TRBV6-2 or TRBV6-3, with D uncertain. V was cut by 5 bases and J by 3 bases, with 4 bases left in between. The germline V gene has CDR1 MNHEY and CDR2 SVGEGT. The CDR3 totals 12 residues. In DNA form, the CDR3 reads TGTGCCAGCAGTATATACACCGGGGAGCTGTTTTTT. It specifies CASSIYTGELFF.